This paragraph reports one TCR beta chain. This CDR3 has 14 residues. Germline CDR1 is KGHSH and CDR2 is LQKENI. V lost 5 bases to trimming and J lost 5 bases, with 15 bases between them. As the sequencing template, cDNA was produced by extracting RNA and reverse transcribing it. Here immunoSEQ multiplex PCR was the method, and the copy in TCRdb shows in-frame clones only, minus some. The repertoire has 180,000 or so clones, 45% to 60% of them found once; the top ten carry around 10%. Regarding treatment: oral pan-JAK inhibitor, 5-10 mg twice daily. This specimen comes from a study of CD8+ T cells in alopecia areata.

The V gene is TRBV18, the J gene TRBJ1-2, with D perhaps TRBD1 (6 bases). The sequencing used CD8+ T cells sorted from blood, collected around week 54, from a patient treated with tofacitinib. This receptor was obtained from a human donor with alopecia areata. CDR3 region: CASSTQTGRYGYTF. CDR3 in DNA: TGTGCCAGCTCAACCCAAACAGGGCGGTATGGCTACACCTTC.